This TCR beta chain was found in a study of Ad26.COV2.S vaccination and SARS-CoV-2 variants. The V gene end was trimmed by 4 bases and the J gene end by 1 base; junction bases not matched to a gene: 6. CDR1 and CDR2 (germline): SGHNT, YYREEE (reference sequence). The CDR3 runs to 15 residues. Sequencing used immunoSEQ multiplex PCR; TCRdb keeps in-frame clones, though not all of them. Among under 550,000 clones listed, 85% to 90% were seen once. Treatment specified: around 19 received Ad26.COV2.S at low or high dose, single or two shots; about 5 received placebo; per-sample allocation not given. At day 63 after the first vaccine or placebo injection, samples were drawn. This clone occurred once.

This rearrangement joins TRBV5-4 to TRBJ2-3, with 7 positions matching TRBD1. The TCR comes from a person aged 18-65 years who received the Ad26.COV2.S COVID-19 vaccine or a placebo. The sample was peripheral blood, taken in a trial of Ad26.COV2.S vaccine versus placebo. In DNA form, the CDR3 reads TGTGCCAGCAGCCCCGGACAGGCGGGCACAGATACGCAGTATTTT. Encoded protein: CASSPGQAGTDTQYF.